This T cell receptor beta chain was sequenced during a study of T cells in Graves' hyperthyroidism and ophthalmopathy. The CDR3 runs 16 residues. Newly diagnosed hyperthyroidism, duration under 2 months, in patients aged 18 to 65. The TCR beta CDR3 regions underwent amplification using RNA transcripts as the source. When the TCR CDR3 underwent first-round RT-PCR, the HTBI primer set was used. Using its own MiXCR run on the multiplex PCR reads, TCRdb lists one record per CDR3 protein. The sample holds roughly 570,000 distinct CDR3 sequences, about 43% seen once. Worth noting for this clonotype: The junction and the germline gene differ at one end; a read error may be behind it.

The TCR was taken from a woman aged 18-29 years with Graves' hyperthyroidism. The sample taken for sequencing was peripheral blood or thyroid tissue (not recorded which). The chain employs TRBV12-3 or TRBV12-4 and TRBJ2-2; 8 positions match TRBD1. The CDR3 nucleotides read TGTGCCAGCAGTTTCTCCGGGACAGGCAACACCGGGGAGCCGTTTTTT. This translates into CASSFSGTGNTGEPFF.